This T cell receptor (beta chain) derives from a study of CD8+CD57+ T cells in acquired aplastic anemia. Sequencing was done on patients that had shown CD8+CD57+ cell expansion by flow cytometry. Trimming stripped 4 bases from V and 8 bases from J, with 20 bases between. This CDR3 is built from 15 residues. From germline, CDR1 is MGHRA and CDR2 YSYEKL. Genomic DNA, serving as template, underwent TCR beta VDJ and CDR3 profiling. One entry per CDR3 protein, called by TCRdb with MiXCR from the reads. Among under 500,000 distinct CDR3 sequences listed, about a third were seen once. The specimen was sorted CD4+, CD8+, or CD8+CD57+ T cells (not recorded which) from PBMCs. The V and J genes are TRBV4-1 and TRBJ1-2; a weak D match, TRBD1 (5 bases). This TCR was recovered from a human donor with aplastic anemia. The CDR3 sequence: CASSREGLSRAGYTF. CDR3 sequence (DNA): TGCGCCAGCAGCCGAGAGGGGTTGAGTAGGGCAGGCTACACCTTC.